This T cell receptor (beta chain) stems from a study of blood T cell repertoires in COVID-19. Across the study: The United States, Italy and Spain provided the acute and convalescent COVID-19 samples. T cells, B-cell-depleted T cells, or PBMCs supplied cDNA or gDNA.

V was shortened by 6 bases and J by 2 bases, with 18 bases between the two germline ends. The CDR3 is made up of 16 amino acids. The germline V gene encodes CDR1 SGHVS and CDR2 FNYEAQ. Source study methods: How many nucleated cells were present was estimated from reference gene primer amplification. Assay: immunoSEQ multiplex PCR; the TCRdb copy retains only in-frame clones and omits some. The D gene and trimming were derived from the DNA, and the V and J assignments and clone size from that table. The table shows tens of thousands of clones, with roughly 84% occurring only once. This clone was detected once.

The sequenced sample was peripheral blood. The source of this sequence is a man between 45 and 60 years old with acute or convalescent COVID-19. V usage is TRBV7-6 and J usage is TRBJ2-3; D unresolved. The CDR3 bases are TGTGCCAGCAGATCAACACGGCTAGGCCTCACAGATACGCAGTATTTT. It encodes CASRSTRLGLTDTQYF. Full variable domain (missing parts from reference TRBV7-6 and TRBJ2-3): GAGVSQSPRYKVTKRGQDVALRCDPISGHVSLYWYRQALGQGPEFLTYFNYEAQQDKSGLPNDRFSAERPEGSISTLTIQRTEQRDSAMYRCASRSTRLGLTDTQYFGPGTRLTVL.